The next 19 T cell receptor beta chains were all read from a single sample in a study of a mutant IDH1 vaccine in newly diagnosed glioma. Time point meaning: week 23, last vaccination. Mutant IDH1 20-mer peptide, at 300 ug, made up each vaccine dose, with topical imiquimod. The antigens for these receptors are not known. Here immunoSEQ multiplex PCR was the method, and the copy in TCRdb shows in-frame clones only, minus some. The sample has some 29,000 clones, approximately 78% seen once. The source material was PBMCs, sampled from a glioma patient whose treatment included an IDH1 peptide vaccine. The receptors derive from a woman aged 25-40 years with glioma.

Here the CDR3 DNA reads TGTGCCAGCAGCTCCGTCGGGTACGAGCAGTACTTC. Its translation: CASSSVGYEQYF. This chain uses TRBV7-9 with TRBJ2-7; D is unresolved. The CDR3 has 12 amino acids. Per germline, CDR1 SEHNR and CDR2 FQNEAQ (reference sequence). The germline V and J ends were trimmed by 4 bases and 4 bases, with 8 bases remaining between them.

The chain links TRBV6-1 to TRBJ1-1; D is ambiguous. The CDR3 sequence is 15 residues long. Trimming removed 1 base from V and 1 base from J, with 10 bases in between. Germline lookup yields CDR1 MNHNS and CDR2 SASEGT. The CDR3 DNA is TGTGCCAGCAGTGAAGGGTGGGTAGGGAACACTGAAGCTTTCTTT. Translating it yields CASSEGWVGNTEAFF.

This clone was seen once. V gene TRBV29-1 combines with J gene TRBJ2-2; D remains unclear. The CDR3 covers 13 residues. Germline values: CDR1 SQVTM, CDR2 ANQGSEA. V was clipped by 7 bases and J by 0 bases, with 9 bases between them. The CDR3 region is CSAKQPNTGELFF. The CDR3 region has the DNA TGCAGCGCCAAACAGCCGAACACCGGGGAGCTGTTTTTT.

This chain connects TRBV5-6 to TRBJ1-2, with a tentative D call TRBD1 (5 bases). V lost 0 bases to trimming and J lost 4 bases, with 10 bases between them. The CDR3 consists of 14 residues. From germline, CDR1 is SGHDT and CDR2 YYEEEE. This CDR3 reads CASSLGRGFYGYTF. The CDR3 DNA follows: TGTGCCAGCAGCTTGGGAAGGGGATTCTATGGCTACACCTTC.

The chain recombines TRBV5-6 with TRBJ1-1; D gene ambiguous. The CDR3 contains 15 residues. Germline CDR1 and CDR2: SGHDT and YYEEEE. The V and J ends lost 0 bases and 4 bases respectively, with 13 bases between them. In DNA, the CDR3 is TGTGCCAGCAGCTTGGTTGGACGATTGGGCACTGAAGCTTTCTTT. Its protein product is CASSLVGRLGTEAFF.

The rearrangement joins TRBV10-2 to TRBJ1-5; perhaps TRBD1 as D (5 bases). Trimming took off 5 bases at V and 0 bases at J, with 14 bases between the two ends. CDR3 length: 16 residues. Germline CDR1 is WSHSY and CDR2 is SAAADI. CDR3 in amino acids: CASSTVRDGSNQPQHF. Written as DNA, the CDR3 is TGCGCCAGCAGTACGGTAAGGGACGGTAGCAATCAGCCCCAGCATTTT.

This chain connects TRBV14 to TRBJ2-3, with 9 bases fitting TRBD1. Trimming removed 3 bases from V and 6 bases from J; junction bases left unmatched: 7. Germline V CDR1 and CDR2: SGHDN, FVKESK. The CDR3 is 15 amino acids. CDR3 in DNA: TGTGCCAGCAGCCATGGGACAGGGCGGTGGGATACGCAGTATTTT. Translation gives CASSHGTGRWDTQYF.

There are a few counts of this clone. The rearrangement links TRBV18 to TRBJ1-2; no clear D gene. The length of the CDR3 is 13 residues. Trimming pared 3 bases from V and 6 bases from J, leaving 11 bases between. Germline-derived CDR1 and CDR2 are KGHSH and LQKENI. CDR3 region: CASSPDTVDGYTF. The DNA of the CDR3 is TGTGCCAGCTCACCCGACACGGTTGATGGCTACACCTTC.

The CDR3 nucleotides read TGTGCCAGCAGCTCCCGGATGGGTGATGAAAAACTGTTTTTT. Its protein product is CASSSRMGDEKLFF. J is TRBJ1-4 and V is TRBV5-6; D remains ambiguous. V lost 3 bases and J lost 6, with 12 bases in between. Looked up from germline, CDR1 is SGHDT and CDR2 is YYEEEE. This CDR3 region has 14 residues.

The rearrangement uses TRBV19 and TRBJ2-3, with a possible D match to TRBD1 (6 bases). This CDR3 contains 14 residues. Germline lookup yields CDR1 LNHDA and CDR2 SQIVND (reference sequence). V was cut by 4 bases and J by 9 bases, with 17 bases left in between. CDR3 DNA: TGTGCCAGTAGTACTTCAGACAGGCCCAGGACGCAGTATTTT. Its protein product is CASSTSDRPRTQYF.

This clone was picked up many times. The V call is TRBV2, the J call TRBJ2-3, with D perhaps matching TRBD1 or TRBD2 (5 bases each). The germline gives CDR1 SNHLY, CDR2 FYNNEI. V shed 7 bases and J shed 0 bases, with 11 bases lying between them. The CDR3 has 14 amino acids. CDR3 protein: CASNPGPSTDTQYF. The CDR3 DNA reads TGTGCCAGCAATCCGGGGCCTAGCACAGATACGCAGTATTTT.

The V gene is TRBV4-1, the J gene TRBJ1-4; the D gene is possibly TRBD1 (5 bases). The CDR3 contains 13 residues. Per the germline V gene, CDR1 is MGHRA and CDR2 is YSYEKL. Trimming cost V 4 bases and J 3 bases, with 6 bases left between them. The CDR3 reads CASSRQPNEKLFF. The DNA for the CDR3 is TGCGCCAGCAGCCGACAGCCTAATGAAAAACTGTTTTTT.

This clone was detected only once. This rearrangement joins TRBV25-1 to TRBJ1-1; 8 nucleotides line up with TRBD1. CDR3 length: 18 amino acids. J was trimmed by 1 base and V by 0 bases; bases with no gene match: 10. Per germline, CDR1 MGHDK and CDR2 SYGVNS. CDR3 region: CASSEYGLLGTGNTEAFF. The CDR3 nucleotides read TGTGCCAGCAGTGAATATGGCCTACTGGGGACAGGGAACACTGAAGCTTTCTTT.

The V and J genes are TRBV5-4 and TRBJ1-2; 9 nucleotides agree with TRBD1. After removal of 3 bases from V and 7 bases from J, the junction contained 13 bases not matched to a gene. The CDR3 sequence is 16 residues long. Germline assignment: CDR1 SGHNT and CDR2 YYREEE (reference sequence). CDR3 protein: CASSWGSKDRGGGYTF. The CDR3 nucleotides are TGTGCCAGCAGCTGGGGTTCGAAGGACAGGGGCGGTGGCTACACCTTC.

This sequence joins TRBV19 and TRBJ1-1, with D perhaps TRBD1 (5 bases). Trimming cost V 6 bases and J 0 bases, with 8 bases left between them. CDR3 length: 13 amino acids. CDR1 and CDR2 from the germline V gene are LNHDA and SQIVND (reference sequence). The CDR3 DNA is TGTGCCAGTAGGGACAACTTGAACACTGAAGCTTTCTTT. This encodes CASRDNLNTEAFF.

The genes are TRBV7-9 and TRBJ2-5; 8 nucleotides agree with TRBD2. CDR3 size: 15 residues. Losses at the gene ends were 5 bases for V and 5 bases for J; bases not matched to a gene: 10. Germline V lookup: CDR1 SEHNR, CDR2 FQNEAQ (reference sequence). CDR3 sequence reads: CASSRPGGAGETQYF. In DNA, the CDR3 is TGTGCCAGCAGCCGACCGGGGGGGGCCGGGGAGACCCAGTACTTC.

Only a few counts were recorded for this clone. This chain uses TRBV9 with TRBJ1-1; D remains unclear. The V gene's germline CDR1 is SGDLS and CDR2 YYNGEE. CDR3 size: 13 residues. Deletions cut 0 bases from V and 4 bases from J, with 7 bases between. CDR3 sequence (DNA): TGTGCCAGCAGCGTAGCCGGGTCCACTGAAGCTTTCTTT. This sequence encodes CASSVAGSTEAFF.

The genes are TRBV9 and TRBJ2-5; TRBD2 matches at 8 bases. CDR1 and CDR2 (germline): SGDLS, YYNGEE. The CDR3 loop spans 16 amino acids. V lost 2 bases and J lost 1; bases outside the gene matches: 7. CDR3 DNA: TGTGCCAGCAGCGTCCTCGCGGGGGGACTCCAAGAGACCCAGTACTTC. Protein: CASSVLAGGLQETQYF.

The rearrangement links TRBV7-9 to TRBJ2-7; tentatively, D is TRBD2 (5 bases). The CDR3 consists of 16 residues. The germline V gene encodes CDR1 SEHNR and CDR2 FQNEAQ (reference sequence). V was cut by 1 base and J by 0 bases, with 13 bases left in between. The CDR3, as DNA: TGTGCCAGCAGCTTAGACGGGGTGTCCACCTCCTACGAGCAGTACTTC. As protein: CASSLDGVSTSYEQYF.